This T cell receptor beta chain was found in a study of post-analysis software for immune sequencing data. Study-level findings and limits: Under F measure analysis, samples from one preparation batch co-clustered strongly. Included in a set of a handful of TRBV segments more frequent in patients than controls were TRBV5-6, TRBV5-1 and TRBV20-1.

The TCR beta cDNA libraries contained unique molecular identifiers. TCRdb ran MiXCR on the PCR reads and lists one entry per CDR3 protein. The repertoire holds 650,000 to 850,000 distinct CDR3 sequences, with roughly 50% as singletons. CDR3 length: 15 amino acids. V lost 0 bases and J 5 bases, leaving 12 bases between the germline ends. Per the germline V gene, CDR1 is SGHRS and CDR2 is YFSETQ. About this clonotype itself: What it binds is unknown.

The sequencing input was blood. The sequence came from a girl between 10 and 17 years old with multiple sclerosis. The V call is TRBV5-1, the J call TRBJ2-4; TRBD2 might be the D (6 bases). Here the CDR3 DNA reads TGCGCCAGCAGCTTGGGACCGGGGGTAGAAAACATTCAGTACTTC. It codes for CASSLGPGVENIQYF.